A selection of T cell receptor beta chains follows, all from one sample in a study of early T cells in non-severe SARS-CoV-2 infection. TCRdb passed the 5' RACE reads through MiXCR, listing each CDR3 protein once. The table includes 45,000 to 60,000 distinct CDR3 sequences, roughly 10% detected once. Specimen: whole blood. The receptors originated from an adult who was a healthcare worker with PCR-confirmed SARS-CoV-2 infection or an uninfected control (not recorded which). Both conserved end residues are part of each CDR3. Each record gives: CDR3 DNA, CDR3 protein, D gene, J gene, V gene, clone size. A D gene is named only where the DNA matches it firmly. Clone size is given for some rows only: seen once, a few or many times, or a class if the clone is expanded.

CDR3 DNA: TGCAGTGCTAGAGAGGAGGACGGGAACACTGAAGCTTTCTTT
CDR3 protein: CSAREEDGNTEAFF
D gene: NA
J gene: TRBJ1-1
V gene: TRBV20-1
clone size: many

CDR3 DNA: TGTGCCAGCAGCTTAAACAGGGGTTCACCCCTCCACTTT
CDR3 protein: CASSLNRGSPLHF
D gene: TRBD1
J gene: TRBJ1-6
V gene: TRBV7-2
clone size: few

CDR3 DNA: TGTGCCAGCAGCCTCCGAACGGGACAGGGGGCTTACGAGCAGTACTTC
CDR3 protein: CASSLRTGQGAYEQYF
D gene: TRBD1
J gene: TRBJ2-7
V gene: TRBV7-9
clone size: NA

CDR3 DNA: TGTGCCACCAGCCCTCAAAGGGGGGTCGAGCAGTACTTC
CDR3 protein: CATSPQRGVEQYF
D gene: NA
J gene: TRBJ2-7
V gene: TRBV15
clone size: NA

CDR3 DNA: TGTGCCAGCAGTTGGGGGGACAGGCAAAATCAGCCCCAGCATTTT
CDR3 protein: CASSWGDRQNQPQHF
D gene: TRBD1
J gene: TRBJ1-5
V gene: TRBV6-6
clone size: many

CDR3 DNA: TGCAGTGCTAGTCAAGGATTTAGCACAGATACGCAGTATTTT
CDR3 protein: CSASQGFSTDTQYF
D gene: NA
J gene: TRBJ2-3
V gene: TRBV20-1
clone size: NA

CDR3 DNA: TGCAGCATTTGGCTCGATCGATCCTACAATGAGCAGTTCTTC
CDR3 protein: CSIWLDRSYNEQFF
D gene: NA
J gene: TRBJ2-1
V gene: TRBV29-1
clone size: few

CDR3 DNA: TGTGCCACCACGGCTCGACGTAATGGCTACACCTTC
CDR3 protein: CATTARRNGYTF
D gene: NA
J gene: TRBJ1-2
V gene: TRBV24-1
clone size: NA

CDR3 DNA: TGTGCCAGCAGCGTAGTTGTGAACACTGAAGCTTTCTTT
CDR3 protein: CASSVVVNTEAFF
D gene: NA
J gene: TRBJ1-1
V gene: TRBV9
clone size: few

CDR3 DNA: TGTGCCAGCAGTTTCGGAGGGAGTATTACAGCTTTCTTT
CDR3 protein: CASSFGGSITAFF
D gene: NA
J gene: TRBJ1-1
V gene: TRBV12-3/TRBV12-4
clone size: many